This TCR beta chain was documented in a study of blood T cell repertoires in COVID-19. For the study at large: Samples of COVID-19 (acute and convalescent) were obtained from the United States, Italy and Spain. PBMCs, B-cell-depleted T cells, or T cells were the source of the cDNA or gDNA that made up the material.

In its sample, this clone was seen a few times. CDR1 and CDR2 from the germline V gene are MDHEN and SYDVKM. V trimming: 5 bases; J trimming: 11 bases; junction bases outside the gene matches: 14. This CDR3 has 14 amino acids. Patients from Seattle were sampled longitudinally, starting during active infection. Measured with immunoSEQ multiplex PCR; TCRdb has only the in-frame clones, and not every one. This repertoire shows 250,000 to 350,000 clones, around 82% found once; its top ten account for 0.85% to 1%. Specimen: peripheral blood. The V call is TRBV28, the J call TRBJ1-1, with 7 bases identical to TRBD1. The receptor was isolated from a human donor with COVID-19, enrolled during active disease. The donor label of this sample is uncertain. CDR3 in amino acids: CASSPMGQLGYAFF. DNA of the CDR3: TGTGCCAGCAGTCCGATGGGACAGCTCGGATACGCTTTCTTT.